The rows below give T cell receptor beta chains drawn from one sample of a study of identical twins. TCRdb used MiXCR to reprocess the 5' RACE reads, holding one entry per CDR3 protein. This sample yields some 1,600,000 distinct CDR3 sequences, of which 25% to 35% are seen a single time; under 0.35% belongs to the top ten. Sequencing was done on a sample of cord blood. All receptors come from a newborn girl in good health. Both conserved end residues are part of each CDR3. A D gene is named only where the DNA matches it firmly. A clone size is listed for some rows: how often the clone was seen (once, few, many), or a class if it is expanded.

clone_size: -
v_call: TRBV28
j_call: TRBJ2-4
d_call: TRBD1
cdr3_aa: CASSLFPFRTGRKNIQYF
cdr3_nt: TGTGCCAGCAGCTTATTCCCATTTCGGACAGGACGAAAAAACATTCAGTACTTC

clone_size: -
v_call: TRBV6-5
j_call: TRBJ2-4
d_call: TRBD1
cdr3_aa: CASSYSDRTLQYF
cdr3_nt: TGTGCCAGCAGTTACTCGGACAGGACATTGCAGTACTTC

clone_size: -
v_call: TRBV28
j_call: TRBJ2-7
d_call: TRBD2
cdr3_aa: CASSSHGTRGNEQYF
cdr3_nt: TGTGCCAGCAGTTCACACGGGACTAGGGGCAATGAGCAGTACTTC

clone_size: many
v_call: TRBV4-1
j_call: TRBJ2-5
d_call: -
cdr3_aa: CASSQELPRTQETQYF
cdr3_nt: TGCGCCAGCAGCCAAGAGCTGCCTAGAACTCAAGAGACCCAGTACTTC

clone_size: -
v_call: TRBV10-3
j_call: TRBJ2-5
d_call: -
cdr3_aa: CAISESNRETQYF
cdr3_nt: TGTGCCATCAGTGAGTCGAATCGGGAGACCCAGTACTTC

clone_size: -
v_call: TRBV4-2
j_call: TRBJ2-1
d_call: -
cdr3_aa: CASSQGIRGNEQFF
cdr3_nt: TGTGCCAGCAGCCAAGGTATCAGGGGCAATGAGCAGTTCTTC

clone_size: -
v_call: TRBV7-2
j_call: TRBJ1-5
d_call: -
cdr3_aa: CASSLGGPHQPQHF
cdr3_nt: TGTGCCAGCAGCTTAGGGGGCCCCCATCAGCCCCAGCATTTT

clone_size: -
v_call: TRBV28
j_call: TRBJ2-7
d_call: -
cdr3_aa: CATLKGETYEQYF
cdr3_nt: TGTGCCACCCTGAAGGGGGAGACCTACGAGCAGTACTTC

clone_size: -
v_call: TRBV5-1
j_call: TRBJ2-1
d_call: TRBD2
cdr3_aa: CASSLLSGRINEQFF
cdr3_nt: TGCGCCAGCAGCTTGCTTAGCGGGAGAATCAATGAGCAGTTCTTC

clone_size: few
v_call: TRBV5-1
j_call: TRBJ2-3
d_call: TRBD1
cdr3_aa: CASSAGTGPDTQYF
cdr3_nt: TGCGCCAGCAGCGCCGGGACAGGGCCAGATACGCAGTATTTT

clone_size: -
v_call: TRBV2
j_call: TRBJ1-5
d_call: -
cdr3_aa: CASSASPVNQPQHF
cdr3_nt: TGTGCCAGCAGCGCCTCCCCAGTGAATCAGCCCCAGCATTTT

clone_size: -
v_call: TRBV7-8
j_call: TRBJ2-5
d_call: TRBD2
cdr3_aa: CASSLKSRLAGRQETQYF
cdr3_nt: TGTGCCAGCAGCTTAAAGTCCCGACTAGCGGGGAGACAAGAGACCCAGTACTTC

clone_size: -
v_call: TRBV25-1
j_call: TRBJ1-6
d_call: TRBD1
cdr3_aa: CASSEGTGASPLHF
cdr3_nt: TGTGCCAGCAGTGAAGGGACAGGGGCATCACCCCTCCACTTT

clone_size: -
v_call: TRBV29-1
j_call: TRBJ1-2
d_call: -
cdr3_aa: CSVPYSVYGYTF
cdr3_nt: TGCAGCGTTCCCTACAGCGTCTATGGCTACACCTTC

clone_size: -
v_call: TRBV14
j_call: TRBJ2-1
d_call: -
cdr3_aa: CASSQLGALEQFF
cdr3_nt: TGTGCCAGCAGCCAACTCGGGGCCCTTGAGCAGTTCTTC

clone_size: -
v_call: TRBV19
j_call: TRBJ2-7
d_call: -
cdr3_aa: CASSIGGHSYEQYF
cdr3_nt: TGTGCCAGTAGTATAGGAGGACACTCCTACGAGCAGTACTTC

clone_size: few
v_call: TRBV28
j_call: TRBJ2-7
d_call: TRBD1
cdr3_aa: CASSLLTGGPYEQYF
cdr3_nt: TGTGCCAGCAGTTTATTAACAGGGGGACCGTACGAGCAGTACTTC

clone_size: once
v_call: TRBV7-2
j_call: TRBJ1-6
d_call: -
cdr3_aa: CASSLEIVVVGSPLHF
cdr3_nt: TGTGCCAGCAGCTTAGAGATCGTTGTAGTAGGCTCACCCCTCCACTTT

clone_size: -
v_call: TRBV6-5
j_call: TRBJ2-5
d_call: TRBD2
cdr3_aa: CASSQTSGRNNEQYF
cdr3_nt: TGTGCCAGCAGCCAGACTAGCGGGAGGAACAATGAGCAGTACTTC

clone_size: -
v_call: TRBV5-4
j_call: TRBJ2-5
d_call: -
cdr3_aa: CASSFVLGTQYF
cdr3_nt: TGTGCCAGCAGCTTTGTTTTGGGGACCCAGTACTTC

clone_size: -
v_call: TRBV29-1
j_call: TRBJ2-7
d_call: -
cdr3_aa: CSVVAGRGREQYF
cdr3_nt: TGCAGCGTTGTGGCCGGGAGAGGTCGCGAGCAGTACTTC

clone_size: -
v_call: TRBV6-2/TRBV6-3
j_call: TRBJ2-5
d_call: -
cdr3_aa: CASSYAGLYSEQYF
cdr3_nt: TGTGCCAGCAGTTACGCAGGACTTTACAGTGAGCAGTACTTC

clone_size: -
v_call: TRBV10-3
j_call: TRBJ2-7
d_call: -
cdr3_aa: CAIRSERREFYEQYF
cdr3_nt: TGTGCCATCAGGTCAGAGAGGAGGGAGTTTTACGAGCAGTACTTC

clone_size: -
v_call: TRBV28
j_call: TRBJ2-7
d_call: TRBD1
cdr3_aa: CASRRGDRYYEQYF
cdr3_nt: TGTGCCAGTAGGCGTGGGGACAGGTACTACGAGCAGTACTTC

clone_size: few
v_call: TRBV14
j_call: TRBJ2-1
d_call: -
cdr3_aa: CASSPRTVSYNEQFF
cdr3_nt: TGTGCCAGCAGCCCACGGACGGTATCCTACAATGAGCAGTTCTTC

clone_size: few
v_call: TRBV12-3/TRBV12-4
j_call: TRBJ2-7
d_call: -
cdr3_aa: CASSNFMQNEQYF
cdr3_nt: TGTGCCAGCAGTAATTTTATGCAGAACGAGCAGTACTTC

clone_size: -
v_call: TRBV29-1
j_call: TRBJ2-5
d_call: TRBD1
cdr3_aa: CSVEVPTGVETQYF
cdr3_nt: TGCAGCGTTGAAGTCCCAACAGGGGTAGAGACCCAGTACTTC

clone_size: many
v_call: TRBV10-3
j_call: TRBJ2-7
d_call: -
cdr3_aa: CAISAQSSYEQYF
cdr3_nt: TGTGCCATCAGTGCTCAAAGCTCCTACGAGCAGTACTTC

clone_size: -
v_call: TRBV20-1
j_call: TRBJ2-3
d_call: TRBD2
cdr3_aa: CSAATSVADTQYF
cdr3_nt: TGCAGTGCTGCGACTAGCGTGGCAGATACGCAGTATTTT

clone_size: -
v_call: TRBV28
j_call: TRBJ1-2
d_call: TRBD1
cdr3_aa: CASSRRTGGSYGYTF
cdr3_nt: TGTGCCAGCAGCCGCCGGACAGGGGGGAGCTATGGCTACACCTTC

clone_size: -
v_call: TRBV12-3/TRBV12-4
j_call: TRBJ1-2
d_call: -
cdr3_aa: CASSFLGHSNYGYTF
cdr3_nt: TGTGCCAGCAGTTTTCTTGGACATTCTAACTATGGCTACACCTTC

clone_size: few
v_call: TRBV2
j_call: TRBJ2-1
d_call: -
cdr3_aa: CASSDTARNEQFF
cdr3_nt: TGTGCCAGCAGTGACACGGCGAGGAATGAGCAGTTCTTC

clone_size: -
v_call: TRBV27
j_call: TRBJ1-5
d_call: -
cdr3_aa: CASSLFPSGGNSNQPQHF
cdr3_nt: TGTGCCAGCAGTTTATTCCCCTCGGGGGGAAATAGCAATCAGCCCCAGCATTTT

clone_size: -
v_call: TRBV6-5
j_call: TRBJ2-7
d_call: TRBD2
cdr3_aa: CASSYGSGEAYEQYF
cdr3_nt: TGTGCCAGCAGTTATGGGAGCGGGGAAGCCTACGAGCAGTACTTC

clone_size: -
v_call: TRBV5-5
j_call: TRBJ2-7
d_call: TRBD2
cdr3_aa: CASSLGREGLYEQYF
cdr3_nt: TGTGCCAGCAGCTTGGGTCGGGAGGGGCTCTACGAGCAGTACTTC

clone_size: -
v_call: TRBV7-7
j_call: TRBJ1-1
d_call: -
cdr3_aa: CASSLDPSNTEAFF
cdr3_nt: TGTGCCAGCAGCTTAGATCCATCCAACACTGAAGCTTTCTTT

clone_size: few
v_call: TRBV25-1
j_call: TRBJ2-4
d_call: -
cdr3_aa: CASSGDWAKNIQYF
cdr3_nt: TGTGCCAGCAGTGGGGACTGGGCCAAAAACATTCAGTACTTC

clone_size: -
v_call: TRBV24-1
j_call: TRBJ2-1
d_call: TRBD1
cdr3_aa: CATSDFSTGNNEQFF
cdr3_nt: TGTGCCACCAGTGATTTTTCGACAGGGAACAATGAGCAGTTCTTC

clone_size: -
v_call: TRBV2
j_call: TRBJ1-5
d_call: TRBD1
cdr3_aa: CASRGTGGNQPQHF
cdr3_nt: TGTGCCAGCAGAGGGACAGGGGGAAATCAGCCCCAGCATTTT

clone_size: -
v_call: TRBV2
j_call: TRBJ2-3
d_call: -
cdr3_aa: CASREGVSTDTQYF
cdr3_nt: TGTGCCAGCAGAGAGGGGGTTAGCACAGATACGCAGTATTTT

clone_size: -
v_call: TRBV2
j_call: TRBJ2-5
d_call: TRBD2
cdr3_aa: CASSARLAGSEQYF
cdr3_nt: TGTGCCAGCAGTGCGCGACTAGCGGGGAGTGAGCAGTACTTC

clone_size: -
v_call: TRBV2
j_call: TRBJ2-1
d_call: -
cdr3_aa: CASSERGLYYSEQFF
cdr3_nt: TGTGCCAGCAGTGAAAGGGGACTGTACTACAGTGAGCAGTTCTTC

clone_size: -
v_call: TRBV27
j_call: TRBJ2-3
d_call: -
cdr3_aa: CASRRTTYTDTQYF
cdr3_nt: TGTGCCAGCAGAAGGACTACCTACACAGATACGCAGTATTTT

clone_size: -
v_call: TRBV16
j_call: TRBJ1-5
d_call: -
cdr3_aa: CASSQSSSRGNQPQHF
cdr3_nt: TGTGCCAGCAGCCAATCAAGCTCCAGGGGCAATCAGCCCCAGCATTTT

clone_size: -
v_call: TRBV7-2
j_call: TRBJ2-3
d_call: TRBD2
cdr3_aa: CASSLAFRTSGITDAQYF
cdr3_nt: TGTGCCAGCAGCTTAGCGTTTAGGACTAGCGGGATCACAGATGCGCAGTATTTT

clone_size: -
v_call: TRBV9
j_call: TRBJ2-3
d_call: -
cdr3_aa: CASSMTHTDTQYF
cdr3_nt: TGTGCCAGCAGCATGACTCATACAGATACGCAGTATTTT

clone_size: -
v_call: TRBV4-1
j_call: TRBJ2-3
d_call: TRBD2
cdr3_aa: CASSRSSGITDTQYF
cdr3_nt: TGCGCCAGCAGCAGGTCTAGCGGGATTACAGATACGCAGTATTTT

clone_size: -
v_call: TRBV29-1
j_call: TRBJ2-1
d_call: TRBD2
cdr3_aa: CSVGVTSGRSYNEQFF
cdr3_nt: TGCAGCGTTGGGGTGACTAGCGGGAGGTCCTACAATGAGCAGTTCTTC

clone_size: -
v_call: TRBV5-1
j_call: TRBJ2-7
d_call: -
cdr3_aa: CASSLGGNEDEQYF
cdr3_nt: TGCGCCAGCAGCTTGGGAGGGAACGAGGACGAGCAGTACTTC

clone_size: few
v_call: TRBV10-3
j_call: TRBJ1-5
d_call: -
cdr3_aa: CAISERSQPQHF
cdr3_nt: TGTGCCATCAGTGAAAGGAGCCAGCCCCAGCATTTT

clone_size: -
v_call: TRBV11-2
j_call: TRBJ2-1
d_call: TRBD2
cdr3_aa: CASSLEVVGRDEQFF
cdr3_nt: TGTGCCAGCAGCTTAGAGGTAGTGGGGAGGGATGAGCAGTTCTTC

clone_size: few
v_call: TRBV10-3
j_call: TRBJ2-1
d_call: TRBD2
cdr3_aa: CAIRWTSGRGNYNEQFF
cdr3_nt: TGTGCCATCCGATGGACCAGCGGGAGGGGTAACTACAATGAGCAGTTCTTC

clone_size: few
v_call: TRBV10-3
j_call: TRBJ2-7
d_call: -
cdr3_aa: CAISEARVSSYEQYF
cdr3_nt: TGTGCCATCAGTGAGGCGCGGGTGAGCTCCTACGAGCAGTACTTC

clone_size: few
v_call: TRBV10-3
j_call: TRBJ1-1
d_call: TRBD1
cdr3_aa: CAISDRGGKTEAFF
cdr3_nt: TGTGCCATCAGCGACAGGGGGGGAAAGACTGAAGCTTTCTTT

clone_size: -
v_call: TRBV27
j_call: TRBJ1-2
d_call: TRBD1
cdr3_aa: CASSFQGDGGYTF
cdr3_nt: TGTGCCAGCAGTTTTCAGGGGGACGGTGGCTACACCTTC

clone_size: -
v_call: TRBV12-3/TRBV12-4
j_call: TRBJ2-5
d_call: TRBD1
cdr3_aa: CASSLDRTGQETQYF
cdr3_nt: TGTGCCAGCAGTTTAGATCGGACAGGGCAAGAGACCCAGTACTTC

clone_size: few
v_call: TRBV10-3
j_call: TRBJ2-3
d_call: TRBD2
cdr3_aa: CAIRPSGKLPDTQYF
cdr3_nt: TGTGCCATCAGGCCTAGCGGGAAACTTCCAGATACGCAGTATTTT